Listed below are T cell receptor beta chains from one sample, sequenced in a study of shared clonotypes between healthy human individuals. Using immunoSEQ multiplex PCR, the repertoire was profiled, and TCRdb retains in-frame clones only, with some absent. Altogether under 550,000 clones are present, less than 96% being singletons, with the ten largest covering roughly 0.06%. The sample was naive CD4+ T cells sorted from blood. The receptors were sampled from a woman in her 30s in good health. The CDR3 runs from the conserved cysteine through the conserved F or W. Fields, in order: CDR3 protein, CDR3 DNA, clone size, D gene, J gene, V gene. The D gene is left open where the match is weak. Size is omitted from some rows. Given values are once, few, many or a class for expanded clones.

CDR3 protein: CASSLGLPGNQPQHF
CDR3 DNA: TGCGCCAGCAGCTTGGGACTCCCCGGGAATCAGCCCCAGCATTTT
clone size: once
D gene: .
J gene: TRBJ1-5
V gene: TRBV5-1

CDR3 protein: CASSQEGLAGGPSGDTQYF
CDR3 DNA: TGTGCCAGCAGCCAAGAGGGACTAGCGGGAGGGCCTAGCGGGGATACGCAGTATTTT
clone size: .
D gene: TRBD2
J gene: TRBJ2-3
V gene: TRBV4-2

CDR3 protein: CASNRPQGNQPQHF
CDR3 DNA: TGTGCCAGCAATAGGCCCCAGGGCAATCAGCCCCAGCATTTT
clone size: once
D gene: .
J gene: TRBJ1-5
V gene: TRBV28

CDR3 protein: CASSWGQGAGTEAFF
CDR3 DNA: TGCGCCAGCAGCTGGGGACAGGGGGCCGGGACTGAAGCTTTCTTT
clone size: .
D gene: TRBD1
J gene: TRBJ1-1
V gene: TRBV5-1

CDR3 protein: CASSPRQEKAGYTF
CDR3 DNA: TGTGCCAGCTCACCACGGCAGGAAAAAGCTGGCTACACCTTC
clone size: once
D gene: .
J gene: TRBJ1-2
V gene: TRBV18

CDR3 protein: CASLTGGRTKTQYF
CDR3 DNA: TGTGCCAGCTTAACTGGGGGGAGAACGAAGACCCAGTACTTC
clone size: once
D gene: .
J gene: TRBJ2-5
V gene: TRBV28

CDR3 protein: CASSLDSGVTSSYEQYF
CDR3 DNA: TGTGCCAGCAGTTTAGATAGCGGGGTTACAAGCTCCTACGAGCAGTACTTC
clone size: .
D gene: TRBD2
J gene: TRBJ2-7
V gene: TRBV28

CDR3 protein: CASSPPGLAGVGAGELFF
CDR3 DNA: TGTGCCAGCTCACCACCGGGACTAGCGGGAGTAGGCGCCGGGGAGCTGTTTTTT
clone size: .
D gene: TRBD2
J gene: TRBJ2-2
V gene: TRBV18

CDR3 protein: CASSQQIDRAYEQYF
CDR3 DNA: TGCGCCAGCAGCCAGCAAATCGACAGAGCCTACGAGCAGTACTTC
clone size: once
D gene: .
J gene: TRBJ2-7
V gene: TRBV4-1

CDR3 protein: CASGTRWSSYNEQFF
CDR3 DNA: TGTGCCAGCGGTACTCGGTGGAGCTCCTACAATGAGCAGTTCTTC
clone size: .
D gene: .
J gene: TRBJ2-1
V gene: TRBV28

CDR3 protein: CASSFRDTPNTGELFF
CDR3 DNA: TGTGCCAGCAGCTTCCGGGACACTCCGAACACCGGGGAGCTGTTTTTT
clone size: .
D gene: .
J gene: TRBJ2-2
V gene: TRBV11-2

CDR3 protein: CASSQDSVGGFLTEAFF
CDR3 DNA: TGCGCCAGCAGCCAAGATTCGGTAGGGGGCTTTCTCACTGAAGCTTTCTTT
clone size: once
D gene: TRBD1
J gene: TRBJ1-1
V gene: TRBV4-1

CDR3 protein: CASTTGNQPQHF
CDR3 DNA: TGTGCCAGCACAACAGGGAATCAGCCCCAGCATTTT
clone size: .
D gene: .
J gene: TRBJ1-5
V gene: TRBV28

CDR3 protein: CASSLAASYEQYF
CDR3 DNA: TGTGCCAGCAGCTTGGCAGCTTCCTACGAGCAGTACTTC
clone size: .
D gene: .
J gene: TRBJ2-7
V gene: TRBV5-4

CDR3 protein: CASSSSTNWGEQFF
CDR3 DNA: TGTGCCAGCAGCTCCTCGACGAATTGGGGTGAGCAGTTCTTC
clone size: .
D gene: .
J gene: TRBJ2-1
V gene: TRBV7-3

CDR3 protein: CASRGWRAGSGNTIYF
CDR3 DNA: TGTGCCAGCAGGGGATGGAGGGCAGGATCTGGAAACACCATATATTTT
clone size: .
D gene: .
J gene: TRBJ1-3
V gene: TRBV28

CDR3 protein: CASSPSLAGVYEQYF
CDR3 DNA: TGTGCCAGCTCACCCAGCCTAGCGGGAGTCTACGAGCAGTACTTC
clone size: .
D gene: TRBD2
J gene: TRBJ2-7
V gene: TRBV18

CDR3 protein: CASEGQGLYEQYF
CDR3 DNA: TGTGCCAGCGAAGGACAGGGTCTCTACGAGCAGTACTTC
clone size: .
D gene: TRBD1
J gene: TRBJ2-7
V gene: TRBV6-1

CDR3 protein: CASSFLGEGVDTQYF
CDR3 DNA: TGTGCCAGCAGCTTTTTGGGAGAGGGGGTAGATACGCAGTATTTT
clone size: .
D gene: .
J gene: TRBJ2-3
V gene: TRBV7-9

CDR3 protein: CASSSDTYEQYF
CDR3 DNA: TGTGCCAGCAGCTCTGACACCTACGAGCAGTACTTC
clone size: .
D gene: .
J gene: TRBJ2-7
V gene: TRBV7-9

CDR3 protein: CAWSRQSGNTIYF
CDR3 DNA: TGTGCCTGGAGTCGACAGTCTGGAAACACCATATATTTT
clone size: .
D gene: .
J gene: TRBJ1-3
V gene: TRBV30

CDR3 protein: CASSLLSGDNSPLHF
CDR3 DNA: TGTGCCAGCAGTCTCCTTTCAGGGGATAATTCACCCCTCCACTTT
clone size: .
D gene: .
J gene: TRBJ1-6
V gene: TRBV28

CDR3 protein: CASSLAEGAREQYF
CDR3 DNA: TGTGCCAGCAGCTTAGCTGAGGGGGCGAGGGAGCAGTACTTC
clone size: .
D gene: TRBD1
J gene: TRBJ2-5
V gene: TRBV7-7

CDR3 protein: CASSSEGTDTQYF
CDR3 DNA: TGTGCCAGCAGTTCAGAGGGGACAGATACGCAGTATTTT
clone size: .
D gene: .
J gene: TRBJ2-3
V gene: TRBV27

CDR3 protein: CASARGSNQPQHF
CDR3 DNA: TGTGCCAGCGCCCGCGGAAGCAATCAGCCCCAGCATTTT
clone size: once
D gene: .
J gene: TRBJ1-5
V gene: TRBV6-6

CDR3 protein: CSVRGREGYTDTQYF
CDR3 DNA: TGCAGCGTCCGAGGCAGGGAAGGGTACACAGATACGCAGTATTTT
clone size: once
D gene: .
J gene: TRBJ2-3
V gene: TRBV29-1

CDR3 protein: CASSPVNRARRVDTQYF
CDR3 DNA: TGTGCCAGCTCACCCGTAAACAGAGCCAGGAGGGTAGATACGCAGTATTTT
clone size: .
D gene: .
J gene: TRBJ2-3
V gene: TRBV18

CDR3 protein: CASSEAFF
CDR3 DNA: TGTGCCAGCTCGGAAGCTTTCTTT
clone size: .
D gene: .
J gene: TRBJ1-1
V gene: TRBV6-1

CDR3 protein: CASSRTDDQPQHF
CDR3 DNA: TGTGCCAGCAGCCGGACAGATGATCAGCCCCAGCATTTT
clone size: .
D gene: .
J gene: TRBJ1-5
V gene: TRBV5-5